The clone carrying this T cell receptor (beta chain) was seen ten or more times. Its antigen is not known. Researchers amplified the TCR beta CDR3 regions from RNA transcripts. The HTBI primer set was used in a first-round RT-PCR of the TCR CDR3. One entry per CDR3 protein results from TCRdb running MiXCR on the multiplex PCR reads. The sample shows 700,000 or so distinct CDR3 sequences, around 13% of them seen only once. The source of the sample is a study of T cells in Graves' hyperthyroidism and ophthalmopathy. Study-wide points: Stable hyperthyroidism was separated from ophthalmopathy by a model based on 13 V-J features.

The study included ophthalmopathy patients with Clinical Activity Score at least 3, NOSPECS grade at least 4 and duration under 3 months. Patients were excluded because of uncontrolled infection, other autoimmune disease, pregnancy or lactation. A roughly 10 ml volume of fresh peripheral blood provided the PBMCs. V lost 2 bases and J lost 0, with 11 bases in between. CDR3 length equals 16 residues. Germline-derived CDR1 and CDR2 are SGHTA and FQGTGA. The chain combines TRBV7-3 with TRBJ2-1; D not resolved. This sequence was found in a woman between 50 and 59 years old with Graves' ophthalmopathy. The material sequenced was blood. The CDR3 loop is CASSLRSRSSYNEQFF. For the CDR3, the DNA is TGTGCCAGCAGCTTACGGTCCCGAAGCTCCTACAATGAGCAGTTCTTC.